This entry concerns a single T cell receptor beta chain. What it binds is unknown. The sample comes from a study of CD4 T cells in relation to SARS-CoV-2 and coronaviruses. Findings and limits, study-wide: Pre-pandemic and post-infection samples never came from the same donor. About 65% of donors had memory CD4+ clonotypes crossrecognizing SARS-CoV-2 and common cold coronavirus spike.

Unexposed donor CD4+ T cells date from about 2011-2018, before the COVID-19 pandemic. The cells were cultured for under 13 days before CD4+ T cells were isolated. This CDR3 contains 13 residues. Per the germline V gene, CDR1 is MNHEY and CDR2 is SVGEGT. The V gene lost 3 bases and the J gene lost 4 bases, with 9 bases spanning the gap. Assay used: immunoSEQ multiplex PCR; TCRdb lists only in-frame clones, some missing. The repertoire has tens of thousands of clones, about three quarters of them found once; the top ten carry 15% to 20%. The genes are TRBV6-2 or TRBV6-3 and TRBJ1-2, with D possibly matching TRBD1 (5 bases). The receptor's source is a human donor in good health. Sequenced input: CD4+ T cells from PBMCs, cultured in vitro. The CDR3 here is CASSYRGVYGYTF. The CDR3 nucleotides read TGTGCCAGCAGTTATAGGGGCGTCTATGGCTACACCTTC.